A single TCR beta chain is shown here with its context. The data derive from a study of beta chain features in type 1 diabetes. Study details: On cell yields, gender and age, patients and healthy donors were similar.

The CDR3 totals 14 residues. Germline V lookup: CDR1 LNHDA, CDR2 SQIVND (reference sequence). Unmatched junction bases numbered 6, after V lost 7 bases and J lost 3 bases. The authors obtained over 95% purity in all sorted populations. Since all of the isolated RNA was reverse transcribed, expressed TCRB transcripts were what got sequenced. Using immunoSEQ multiplex PCR, the repertoire was profiled, and TCRdb retains in-frame clones only, with some absent. The repertoire consists of 350,000 or so clones, with about 19% occurring once and the leading ten covering about 0.044%. The sequenced sample consisted of naive CD4+ T cells from blood. The chain recombines TRBV19 with TRBJ1-2; 9 nucleotides agree with TRBD1. This TCR was sampled from a young woman in good health. The CDR3 nucleotides are TGTGCCAGTAATCCCGGACAGGGGTACTATGGCTACACCTTC. Amino acid sequence: CASNPGQGYYGYTF.